Reported below is one T cell receptor (beta chain). This entry is derived from a study of chemoradiotherapy in HPV16-positive cancers. The CDR3 is made up of 15 amino acids. Germline V CDR1 and CDR2: SEHNR, FQNEAQ (reference sequence). After removal of 0 bases from V and 5 bases from J, the junction contained 4 bases not matched to a gene. Some clones are missing from TCRdb's copy, which holds only in-frame ones; the method was immunoSEQ multiplex PCR. In the table there are roughly 24,000 clones, more than 90% of which are singletons. V usage is TRBV7-9 and J usage is TRBJ2-1; 7 bases fit TRBD1. This TCR was recovered from a human donor with HPV-associated anogenital cancer. Here the sequenced sample was blood, taken from a patient who underwent chemoradiotherapy. CDR3 bases: TGTGCCAGCAGCTTAGCGCTTGGGACAGACAATGAGCAGTTCTTC. Its translation: CASSLALGTDNEQFF.